Listed here is a single T cell receptor (beta chain). Its target is unknown. Method: immunoSEQ multiplex PCR; TCRdb's copy keeps in-frame clones and lacks some. The repertoire has approximately 160,000 clones, about 90% of them found once; the top ten carry about 9.3%. The data were obtained in a study of cytomegalovirus exposure and HLA in healthy donors. Overall study findings and caveats: High specificity and sensitivity for cytomegalovirus status were reported for the classifier. The study put 150 to 200 TCR beta chains on its list as cytomegalovirus-associated. Specificity for CMV antigens was confirmed in vitro for a few of the CMV-associated chains. The study found most TCR sequences rare, yet found some public TCRs in many donors.

The CDR3 is 15 residues long. V shed 7 bases and J 4 bases; nucleotides not matched to a gene: 9. Per the germline V gene, CDR1 is MNHEY and CDR2 is SMNVEV (reference sequence). The sequence was collected from a woman under 30 in good health and CMV-seropositive. Sequenced material: PBMCs. The chain combines TRBV27 with TRBJ2-4, with 8 bases matching TRBD2. The CDR3 here is CASNPGGGLKNIQYF. For the CDR3, the DNA is TGTGCCAGCAATCCCGGGGGGGGGTTGAAAAACATTCAGTACTTC.